Listed below are T cell receptor beta chains from one sample, sequenced in a study of blood T cell repertoires in COVID-19. Using immunoSEQ multiplex PCR, the repertoire was profiled, and TCRdb retains in-frame clones only, with some absent. The sample lists about 380,000 clones, around 91% seen once, with around 6.3% in the top ten. Material: peripheral blood. These receptors all come from a man between 18 and 29 years old with active or convalescent COVID-19. Both conserved end residues are part of each CDR3. D genes are given only for firm matches. The size entry is marked missing in some rows and otherwise reads once, few, many or a size class.

j_call: TRBJ1-6; clone_size: NA; d_call: TRBD1; v_call: TRBV10-3; cdr3_length: 14; cdr3_nt: TGTGCCATCAGTGACACAGGGGGTAATTCACCCCTCCACTTT; cdr3_aa: CAISDTGGNSPLHF
j_call: TRBJ1-6; clone_size: NA; d_call: NA; v_call: TRBV3-1/TRBV3-2; cdr3_length: 16; cdr3_nt: TGTGCCAGCAGCCAGATGGGGGGGGCGGGTAATTCACCCCTCCACTTT; cdr3_aa: CASSQMGGAGNSPLHF
j_call: TRBJ1-2; clone_size: NA; d_call: NA; v_call: TRBV19; cdr3_length: 14; cdr3_nt: TGTGCCAGTAGCACAAACACTAATCTACTCGGCTACACCTTC; cdr3_aa: CASSTNTNLLGYTF
j_call: TRBJ2-7; clone_size: NA; d_call: NA; v_call: TRBV4-2; cdr3_length: 15; cdr3_nt: TGTGCCAGCAGCCAAGGGGTTAGCGTTCCCTACGAGCAGTACTTC; cdr3_aa: CASSQGVSVPYEQYF
j_call: TRBJ1-1; clone_size: NA; d_call: NA; v_call: TRBV9; cdr3_length: 15; cdr3_nt: TGTGCCAGCAGCGTAGGAGCCAGGGCGAACACTGAAGCTTTCTTT; cdr3_aa: CASSVGARANTEAFF
j_call: TRBJ2-7; clone_size: NA; d_call: TRBD1; v_call: TRBV3-1/TRBV3-2; cdr3_length: 15; cdr3_nt: TGTGCCAGCAGCCAAAACCCGGGACAGGGCTACGAGCAGTACTTC; cdr3_aa: CASSQNPGQGYEQYF
j_call: TRBJ2-6; clone_size: NA; d_call: NA; v_call: TRBV7-2; cdr3_length: 19; cdr3_nt: TGTGCCAGCAGCTTGGTATTCCGGGACATCCTCTCTGGGGCCAACGTCCTGACTTTC; cdr3_aa: CASSLVFRDILSGANVLTF
j_call: TRBJ2-2; clone_size: NA; d_call: TRBD2; v_call: TRBV30; cdr3_length: 13; cdr3_nt: TGTGCCTGGGGGACTAGCGTCACCGGGGAGCTGTTTTTT; cdr3_aa: CAWGTSVTGELFF
j_call: TRBJ1-5; clone_size: NA; d_call: TRBD1; v_call: TRBV19; cdr3_length: 15; cdr3_nt: TGTGCCAGTAGGCCGATAGGGACAGAATATCAGCCCCAGCATTTT; cdr3_aa: CASRPIGTEYQPQHF
j_call: TRBJ1-1; clone_size: NA; d_call: TRBD1; v_call: TRBV20-1; cdr3_length: 16; cdr3_nt: TGCAGTGCTAGTTGGACAGGGTTTACGGGGAACACTGAAGCTTTCTTT; cdr3_aa: CSASWTGFTGNTEAFF
j_call: TRBJ2-7; clone_size: NA; d_call: TRBD1; v_call: TRBV6-6; cdr3_length: 13; cdr3_nt: TGTGCCAGCGGGGACAGATTCGCCTACGAGCAGTACTTC; cdr3_aa: CASGDRFAYEQYF
j_call: TRBJ1-1; clone_size: NA; d_call: NA; v_call: TRBV6-6; cdr3_length: 14; cdr3_nt: TGTGCCAGCAGTTACAGGGGAAGCTACACTGAAGCTTTCTTT; cdr3_aa: CASSYRGSYTEAFF
j_call: TRBJ1-2; clone_size: NA; d_call: NA; v_call: TRBV7-2; cdr3_length: 13; cdr3_nt: TGTGCCAGCAGCTTAGTTTCCAGTTATGGCTACACCTTC; cdr3_aa: CASSLVSSYGYTF
j_call: TRBJ1-1; clone_size: NA; d_call: NA; v_call: TRBV6-5; cdr3_length: 14; cdr3_nt: TGTGCCAGCAGTTACCTACAGGAGGGCACTGAAGCTTTCTTT; cdr3_aa: CASSYLQEGTEAFF
j_call: TRBJ2-2; clone_size: NA; d_call: NA; v_call: TRBV4-3; cdr3_length: 15; cdr3_nt: TGCGCCAGCAGCCAGGGGACATTCAACACCGGGGAGCTGTTTTTT; cdr3_aa: CASSQGTFNTGELFF
j_call: TRBJ2-2; clone_size: NA; d_call: NA; v_call: TRBV19; cdr3_length: 18; cdr3_nt: TGTGCCAGTAGTATAGATCACCCGGGACAACCCTTCACCGGGGAGCTGTTTTTT; cdr3_aa: CASSIDHPGQPFTGELFF
j_call: TRBJ1-3; clone_size: NA; d_call: TRBD1; v_call: TRBV5-6; cdr3_length: 17; cdr3_nt: TGTGCCAGCAGCTTGGATTTGGGACAGGTATCTGGAAACACCATATATTTT; cdr3_aa: CASSLDLGQVSGNTIYF
j_call: TRBJ1-4; clone_size: NA; d_call: TRBD1; v_call: TRBV2; cdr3_length: 16; cdr3_nt: TGTGCCAGCAGACCTCGAACAGGGGGCATCGGAGAAAAACTGTTTTTT; cdr3_aa: CASRPRTGGIGEKLFF
j_call: TRBJ2-6; clone_size: NA; d_call: NA; v_call: TRBV12-3/TRBV12-4; cdr3_length: 13; cdr3_nt: TGTGCCAGCAGGCGCTCTGGGGCCAACGTGCTGACTTTC; cdr3_aa: CASRRSGANVLTF
j_call: TRBJ2-7; clone_size: NA; d_call: NA; v_call: TRBV18; cdr3_length: 14; cdr3_nt: TGTGCCAGCTCACGGCGAGGGTACTACGACGAGCAGTACTTC; cdr3_aa: CASSRRGYYDEQYF
j_call: TRBJ1-5; clone_size: NA; d_call: NA; v_call: TRBV4-3; cdr3_length: 14; cdr3_nt: TGCGCCAGCAGCCGGACGGACTCTAATCAGCCCCAGCATTTT; cdr3_aa: CASSRTDSNQPQHF
j_call: TRBJ2-5; clone_size: NA; d_call: NA; v_call: TRBV30; cdr3_length: 12; cdr3_nt: TGTGCCTGGAGTGCGCTAGCTGAGACCCAGTACTTC; cdr3_aa: CAWSALAETQYF
j_call: TRBJ2-7; clone_size: NA; d_call: NA; v_call: TRBV5-4; cdr3_length: 14; cdr3_nt: TGTGCCAGCAGCTCCGCCGGGTCGTTCTACGAGCAGTACTTC; cdr3_aa: CASSSAGSFYEQYF
j_call: TRBJ1-2; clone_size: NA; d_call: NA; v_call: TRBV28; cdr3_length: 11; cdr3_nt: TGTGCCACCGGGACAAACTATGGCTACACCTTC; cdr3_aa: CATGTNYGYTF
j_call: TRBJ2-2; clone_size: NA; d_call: NA; v_call: TRBV29-1; cdr3_length: 10; cdr3_nt: TGCAGCGTGTCAACCGGGGAGCTGTTTTTT; cdr3_aa: CSVSTGELFF
j_call: TRBJ1-4; clone_size: NA; d_call: NA; v_call: TRBV4-1; cdr3_length: 16; cdr3_nt: TGCGCCAGCAGCCAAGGCCAACGGGGGACCCGGGAAAAACTGTTTTTT; cdr3_aa: CASSQGQRGTREKLFF
j_call: TRBJ2-4; clone_size: NA; d_call: TRBD2; v_call: TRBV15; cdr3_length: 18; cdr3_nt: TGTGCCACCAGCAGGGGACTAGCGGGAGTCTTCGTCAAAAACATTCAGTACTTC; cdr3_aa: CATSRGLAGVFVKNIQYF
j_call: TRBJ1-4; clone_size: NA; d_call: TRBD1; v_call: TRBV4-2; cdr3_length: 19; cdr3_nt: TGTGCCAGCAGCCCGGGGACAGGGCTCCCCCAATTAACTAATGAAAAACTGTTTTTT; cdr3_aa: CASSPGTGLPQLTNEKLFF
j_call: TRBJ2-3; clone_size: NA; d_call: TRBD2; v_call: TRBV3-1/TRBV3-2; cdr3_length: 16; cdr3_nt: TGTGCCAGCAGAGGGCAACTAGCGGGAGGCACAGATACGCAGTATTTT; cdr3_aa: CASRGQLAGGTDTQYF
j_call: TRBJ2-3; clone_size: NA; d_call: TRBD1; v_call: TRBV7-9; cdr3_length: 15; cdr3_nt: TGTGCCAGCAGCCCGGGGGACAGGGGGACAGATACGCAGTATTTT; cdr3_aa: CASSPGDRGTDTQYF
j_call: TRBJ1-2; clone_size: NA; d_call: NA; v_call: TRBV28; cdr3_length: 12; cdr3_nt: TGTGCCAGCGGCACAGGGTTGGGTGGCTACACCTTC; cdr3_aa: CASGTGLGGYTF
j_call: TRBJ1-5; clone_size: few; d_call: TRBD1; v_call: TRBV15; cdr3_length: 15; cdr3_nt: TGTGCCACCTCATGGACAGGGGGCGAGGGTCAGCCCCAGCATTTT; cdr3_aa: CATSWTGGEGQPQHF
j_call: TRBJ1-4; clone_size: NA; d_call: NA; v_call: TRBV3-1/TRBV3-2; cdr3_length: 17; cdr3_nt: TGTGCCAGCAGCCAAATCCGGAATGGGGGGAGTAGGGAAAAACTGTTTTTT; cdr3_aa: CASSQIRNGGSREKLFF
j_call: TRBJ1-3; clone_size: NA; d_call: NA; v_call: TRBV5-1; cdr3_length: 13; cdr3_nt: TGCGCCAGCAGCTTGCGGACAGGAAACACCATATATTTT; cdr3_aa: CASSLRTGNTIYF
j_call: TRBJ2-1; clone_size: NA; d_call: TRBD1; v_call: TRBV14; cdr3_length: 14; cdr3_nt: TGTGCCAGCAGCCTAGGGACAGGGGGCAATGAGCAGTTCTTC; cdr3_aa: CASSLGTGGNEQFF
j_call: TRBJ2-5; clone_size: once; d_call: NA; v_call: TRBV19; cdr3_length: 15; cdr3_nt: TGTGCCAGTAGTGTGCCGGGACACGCCATCGAGACCCAGTACTTC; cdr3_aa: CASSVPGHAIETQYF
j_call: TRBJ2-2; clone_size: NA; d_call: TRBD1; v_call: TRBV28; cdr3_length: 15; cdr3_nt: TGTGCCAGCAGATTGACAGGGGGCAAGGCCGGGGAGCTGTTTTTT; cdr3_aa: CASRLTGGKAGELFF
j_call: TRBJ1-5; clone_size: NA; d_call: NA; v_call: TRBV5-5; cdr3_length: 13; cdr3_nt: TGTGCCAGCAGCATAAGAGGCCGGGAGCCCCAGCATTTT; cdr3_aa: CASSIRGREPQHF
j_call: TRBJ2-1; clone_size: NA; d_call: NA; v_call: TRBV3-1/TRBV3-2; cdr3_length: 17; cdr3_nt: TGTGCCAGCAGCCAGAATCGGGACTCAAGCTCCTACAATGAGCAGTTCTTC; cdr3_aa: CASSQNRDSSSYNEQFF